These 9 T cell receptor beta chains were all obtained from the same sample, sequenced in a study of T cell responses to AZD1222 COVID-19 vaccine. Sequencing was performed with immunoSEQ multiplex PCR; in TCRdb, only in-frame clones are kept and a portion is missing. The top ten hold 20% to 25% of the sample, which has nearly 80,000 clones, about 84% seen once. Sequenced material: peripheral blood, taken on day 0 of AZD1222 vaccination. The receptors derive from an adult in good health.

The sample holds one count of this clone. This sequence joins TRBV30 and TRBJ1-5; no clear D gene. The V end lost 5 bases, the J end lost 2 bases, and 13 bases lay between the germline ends. Germline V gives CDR1 GTSNPN, CDR2 SVGIG (reference sequence). The CDR3 runs 14 residues. The CDR3 loop is CAWAENQGNQPQHF. CDR3 sequence (DNA): TGTGCCTGGGCCGAGAACCAGGGCAATCAGCCCCAGCATTTT.

The chain uses TRBV24-1 and TRBJ2-1; the D gene is possibly TRBD2 (6 bases). Germline V gene lookup returns CDR1 KGHDR and CDR2 SFDVKD. The CDR3 is 16 amino acids. Between the trimmed V and J ends, which lost 4 bases and 0 bases, there was a span of 12 bases. The CDR3 DNA reads TGTGCCACCAGTGACGGCGGGGCCAGCTCCTACAATGAGCAGTTCTTC. Translated, it gives CATSDGGASSYNEQFF.

This clone was observed once. The chain couples TRBV30 to TRBJ2-1; D possibly corresponds to TRBD1 (7 bases). The V end was cut by 4 bases, the J end by 3 bases, with 16 bases between. CDR1 is GTSNPN, CDR2 SVGIG, per germline (reference sequence). This CDR3 is built from 15 residues. The chain's CDR3 is CAWTEQGTGYNEQFF. CDR3 coding DNA: TGTGCCTGGACTGAACAGGGGACTGGCTACAATGAGCAGTTCTTC.

This rearrangement joins TRBV5-5 to TRBJ1-5; tentative D call: TRBD1 (6 bases). V was pared by 4 bases and J by 3 bases, with 17 bases between. Germline lookup yields CDR1 SGHKS and CDR2 YYEKEE (reference sequence). The CDR3 runs to 16 residues. The CDR3 reads CASSKTPDSFNQPQHF. Written as DNA, the CDR3 is TGTGCCAGCAGCAAGACTCCGGACAGTTTCAATCAGCCCCAGCATTTT.

The J gene is TRBJ1-4, the V gene TRBV11-1; D is uncertain. Deletions cut 5 bases from V and 7 bases from J, with 14 bases between. The CDR3 consists of 14 residues. Germline loops: CDR1 SGHAT, CDR2 FQDESV (reference sequence). This CDR3 reads CASSPRGDGEKLFF. The DNA for the CDR3 is TGTGCCAGCAGCCCCCGGGGAGACGGTGAAAAACTGTTTTTT.

This chain uses TRBV6-1 with TRBJ1-5, with TRBD1 matching 10 bases. V lost 2 bases to trimming and J lost 8 bases; unmatched junction nucleotides: 6. This CDR3 contains 15 residues. Germline lookup yields CDR1 MNHNS and CDR2 SASEGT. The CDR3 coding sequence is TGTGCCAGCAGTGAACTTGCCGGGACAGGGGAGCCCCAGCATTTT. Translation gives CASSELAGTGEPQHF.

This clone was observed once. The J gene is TRBJ1-3, the V gene TRBV9; D unresolved. Germline CDR1 is SGDLS and CDR2 is YYNGEE. V lost 3 bases and J 4 bases, leaving 11 bases between the germline ends. The length of the CDR3 is 14 residues. CDR3 sequence (DNA): TGTGCCAGCAGCGGAGGGTTGTTGGGAAACACCATATATTTT. Residues: CASSGGLLGNTIYF.

The gene calls are TRBV18 and TRBJ2-5, with 8 bases fitting TRBD2. The CDR3 has 14 residues. Germline CDR1 is KGHSH and CDR2 is LQKENI. J gave up 5 bases and V 6 bases, and 8 bases lay outside the gene matches. The CDR3 DNA sequence: TGTGCCAGCTCCAACCGGGGGGGAACGGAGACCCAGTACTTC. This codes for CASSNRGGTETQYF.

The chain recombines TRBV20-1 with TRBJ1-4, with D possibly matching TRBD1 (6 bases). Trimming cost V 3 bases and J 3 bases, with 17 bases left between them. This CDR3 is built from 16 residues. Germline V lookup: CDR1 DFQATT, CDR2 SNEGSKA (reference sequence). CDR3 residues: CSASGLGASANEKLFF. In nucleotides, the CDR3 is TGCAGTGCTAGTGGACTGGGGGCCTCGGCTAATGAAAAACTGTTTTTT.